This entry lists 9 T cell receptor beta chains sequenced from one sample in a study of T cells in Graves' hyperthyroidism and ophthalmopathy. The CDR3 regions of TCR beta were amplified from RNA transcripts. During a first-round RT-PCR of the TCR CDR3, the HTBI primer set was used. MiXCR, applied by TCRdb to the multiplex PCR reads, yields one record per CDR3 protein. The sample holds hundreds of thousands of distinct CDR3 sequences; approximately 13% are singletons and the top ten take roughly 9.2%. The material sequenced was blood. These receptors originate from a woman between 18 and 29 years old with Graves' hyperthyroidism.

This clonotype appeared many times. This rearrangement joins TRBV30 to TRBJ1-6; TRBD1 is a possible D gene (5 bases). V lost 3 bases to trimming and J lost 7 bases, with 10 bases between them. The germline CDR1 and CDR2 sequences are GTSNPN and SVGIG (reference sequence). CDR3 size: 13 residues. The chain's CDR3 is CAWRGSGNSPLHF. CDR3 nucleotide sequence: TGTGCCTGGAGGGGTTCAGGGAATTCACCCCTCCACTTT.

This clonotype came up many times. The chain has TRBV30 and TRBJ2-1; 9 bases align to TRBD1. Germline V gene lookup returns CDR1 GTSNPN and CDR2 SVGIG (reference sequence). The V segment lost 3 bases and the J segment 7 bases; nucleotides outside the gene matches: 7. CDR3 length: 14 amino acids. This chain's CDR3 is CAWSGGQGVNEQFF. CDR3 DNA sequence: TGTGCCTGGAGCGGGGGACAGGGAGTGAATGAGCAGTTCTTC. Based on the CDR3 plus reference TRBV30 and TRBJ2-1, the full variable domain is SQTIHQWPATLVQPVGSPLSLECTVEGTSNPNLYWYRQAAGRGLQLLFYSVGIGQISSEVPQNLSASRPQDRQFILSSKKLLLSDSGFYLCAWSGGQGVNEQFFGPGTRLTVL.

In its sample, this clonotype was seen many times. V and J are TRBV4-2 and TRBJ2-3; D is perhaps TRBD1 (6 bases). This CDR3 has 17 amino acids. Germline V CDR1 and CDR2: LGHNA, YNFKEQ. V lost 3 bases to trimming and J lost 4 bases, with 20 bases between them. The CDR3 nucleotides read TGTGCCAGCAGCCACGGCAGGGGCCTAGAGACCTCAGATACGCAGTATTTT. Amino acids: CASSHGRGLETSDTQYF.

This clonotype was detected ten times or more. CDR3 DNA: TGCGCCAGCAGCTTTTCCGGGACAGGGATTTCAGATACGCAGTATTTT. Translated: CASSFSGTGISDTQYF. This rearrangement joins TRBV5-1 to TRBJ2-3, with TRBD1 matching 9 bases. Per the germline V gene, CDR1 is SGHRS and CDR2 is YFSETQ. The CDR3 runs 16 residues. The V segment lost 2 bases and the J segment 4 bases; nucleotides outside the gene matches: 8.

V is TRBV20-1 and J is TRBJ2-5; D is perhaps TRBD2 (6 bases). In germline, CDR1 is DFQATT, CDR2 SNEGSKA (reference sequence). V lost 0 bases and J 6 bases, leaving 14 bases between the germline ends. This CDR3 is built from 14 residues. The CDR3 bases are TGCAGTGCTAGAGAATCTAAGGCGGGGAAGACCCAGTACTTC. This gives the protein CSARESKAGKTQYF.

This clonotype was counted only a few times. The gene calls are TRBV24-1 and TRBJ2-3; D is unresolved. Germline V gives CDR1 KGHDR, CDR2 SFDVKD. The CDR3 length is 15 residues. V was clipped by 5 bases and J by 2 bases, with 13 bases between them. The CDR3 DNA sequence: TGTGCCACCAGTGGGAAGGGTCCTTACACAGATACGCAGTATTTT. It translates to CATSGKGPYTDTQYF.

This chain connects TRBV10-3 to TRBJ2-2; TRBD1 aligns across 9 bases. The CDR3 extends over 14 amino acids. Germline trimming cut 11 bases from V and 4 bases from J; bases unmatched to any gene: 8. The germline V gene encodes CDR1 ENHRY and CDR2 SYGVKD. The CDR3 region has the DNA TGTGCCTCCAGAGGGACAGGGAGCACCGGGGAGCTGTTTTTT. Its translation: CASRGTGSTGELFF.

Many counts were recorded for this clonotype. The chain couples TRBV30 to TRBJ2-4; 11 nucleotides line up with TRBD1. This CDR3 contains 14 residues. V dropped 2 bases and J dropped 10; count of bases not matched to a gene: 7. Germline CDR1 GTSNPN, CDR2 SVGIG (reference sequence). This CDR3 is CAWSRSGTGGIQYF. DNA of the CDR3: TGTGCCTGGAGTCGATCAGGGACAGGGGGGATTCAGTACTTC.

The table lists this clonotype with many counts. The chain carries TRBV14 and TRBJ2-1; D may correspond to TRBD1 or TRBD2 (5 bases each). Germline CDR1 SGHDN, CDR2 FVKESK. The CDR3 spans 15 residues. Trimming took off 4 bases at V and 2 bases at J, with 12 bases between the two ends. The CDR3 DNA is TGTGCCAGCAGCCCCGGGACCTTGACCTACAATGAGCAGTTCTTC. Amino acid sequence: CASSPGTLTYNEQFF.